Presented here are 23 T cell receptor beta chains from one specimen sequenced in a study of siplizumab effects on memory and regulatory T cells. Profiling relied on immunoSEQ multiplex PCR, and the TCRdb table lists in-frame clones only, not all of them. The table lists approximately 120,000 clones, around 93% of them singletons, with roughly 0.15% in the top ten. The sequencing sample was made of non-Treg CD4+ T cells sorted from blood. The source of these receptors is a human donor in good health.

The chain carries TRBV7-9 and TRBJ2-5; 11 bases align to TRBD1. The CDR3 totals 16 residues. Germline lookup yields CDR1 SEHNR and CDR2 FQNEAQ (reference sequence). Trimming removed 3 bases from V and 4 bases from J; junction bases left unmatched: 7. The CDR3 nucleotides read TGTGCCAGCAGCTTTTTACCGGGACAGGGGGGAGAGACCCAGTACTTC. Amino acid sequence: CASSFLPGQGGETQYF.

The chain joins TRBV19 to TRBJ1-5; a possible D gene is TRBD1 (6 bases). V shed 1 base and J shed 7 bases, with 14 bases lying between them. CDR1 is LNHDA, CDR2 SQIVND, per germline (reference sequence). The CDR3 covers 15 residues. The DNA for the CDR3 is TGTGCCAGTAGTATAGTGGCCCGACAGGAACAGCCCCAGCATTTT. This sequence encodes CASSIVARQEQPQHF.

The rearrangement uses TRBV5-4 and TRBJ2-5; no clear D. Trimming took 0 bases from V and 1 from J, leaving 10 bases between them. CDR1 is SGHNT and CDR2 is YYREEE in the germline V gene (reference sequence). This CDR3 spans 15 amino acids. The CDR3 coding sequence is TGTGCCAGCAGCTTGGACCCCGCCGGCCAAGAGACCCAGTACTTC. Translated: CASSLDPAGQETQYF.

The CDR3 region has the DNA TGTGCCACCGCGCTAGCGGGGGGGCCAAAGACCCAGTACTTC. Translation: CATALAGGPKTQYF. The V and J genes are TRBV6-5 and TRBJ2-5; TRBD2 aligns across 12 bases. The germline V gene encodes CDR1 MNHEY and CDR2 SVGAGI. The CDR3 has 14 amino acids. The ends lost 10 bases at V and 6 bases at J; junction bases unmatched: 9.

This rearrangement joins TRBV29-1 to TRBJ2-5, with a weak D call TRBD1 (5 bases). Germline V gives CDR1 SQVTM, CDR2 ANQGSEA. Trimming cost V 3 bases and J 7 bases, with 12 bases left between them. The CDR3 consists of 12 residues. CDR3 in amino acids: CSVELAQGTQYF. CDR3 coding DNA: TGCAGCGTTGAGTTGGCCCAGGGGACCCAGTACTTC. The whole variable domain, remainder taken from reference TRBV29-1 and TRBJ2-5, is SAVISQKPSRDICQRGTSLTIQCQVDSQVTMMFWYRQQPGQSLTLIATANQGSEATYESGFVIDKFPISRPNLTFSTLTVSNMSPEDSSIYLCSVELAQGTQYFGPGTRLLVL.

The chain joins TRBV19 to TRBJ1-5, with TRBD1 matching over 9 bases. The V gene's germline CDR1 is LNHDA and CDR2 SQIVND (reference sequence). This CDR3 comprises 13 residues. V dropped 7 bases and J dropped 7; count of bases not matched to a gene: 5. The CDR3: CASMGQGGQPQHF. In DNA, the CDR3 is TGTGCCAGTATGGGACAGGGTGGGCAGCCCCAGCATTTT.

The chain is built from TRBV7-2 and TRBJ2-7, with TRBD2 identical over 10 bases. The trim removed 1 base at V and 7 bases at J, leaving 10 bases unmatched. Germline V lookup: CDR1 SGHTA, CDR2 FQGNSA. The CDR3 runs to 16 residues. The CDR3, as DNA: TGTGCCAGCAGCTTAGTTGGTAGCGGGGGGCCGGGTGAGCAGTACTTC. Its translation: CASSLVGSGGPGEQYF.

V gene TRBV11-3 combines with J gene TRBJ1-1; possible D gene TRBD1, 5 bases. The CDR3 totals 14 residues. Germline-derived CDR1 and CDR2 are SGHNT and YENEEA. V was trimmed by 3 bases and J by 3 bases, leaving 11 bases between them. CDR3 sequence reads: CASSFGGGDTEAFF. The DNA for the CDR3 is TGTGCCAGCAGCTTTGGGGGGGGAGACACTGAAGCTTTCTTT.

DNA for the CDR3: TGCAGCGCGGGACAGGGGGCAGGGGAGCAGTACTTC. Its protein product is CSAGQGAGEQYF. The rearrangement links TRBV29-1 to TRBJ2-7; 12 bases agree with TRBD1. The CDR3 covers 12 residues. V was pared by 7 bases and J by 7 bases, with 5 bases of the junction left unmatched. Per germline, CDR1 SQVTM and CDR2 ANQGSEA.

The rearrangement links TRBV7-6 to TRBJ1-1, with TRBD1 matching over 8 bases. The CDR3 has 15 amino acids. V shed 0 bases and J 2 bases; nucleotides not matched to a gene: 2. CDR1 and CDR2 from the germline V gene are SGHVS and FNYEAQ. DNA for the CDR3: TGTGCCAGCAGCTTAGCCGGGACAGGCAACACTGAAGCTTTCTTT. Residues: CASSLAGTGNTEAFF.

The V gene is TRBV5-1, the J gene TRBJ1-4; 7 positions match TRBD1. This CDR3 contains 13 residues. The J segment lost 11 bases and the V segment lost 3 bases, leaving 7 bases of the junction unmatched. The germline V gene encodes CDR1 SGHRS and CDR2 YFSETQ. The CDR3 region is CASSWDSAEKLFF. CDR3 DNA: TGCGCCAGCAGCTGGGACAGCGCGGAGAAACTGTTTTTT.

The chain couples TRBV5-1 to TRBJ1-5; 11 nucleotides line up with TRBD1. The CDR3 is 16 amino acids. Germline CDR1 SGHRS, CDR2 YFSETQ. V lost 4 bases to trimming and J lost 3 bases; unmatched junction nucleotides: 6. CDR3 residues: CASSPGQGAFNQPQHF. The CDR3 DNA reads TGCGCCAGCAGCCCCGGACAGGGGGCGTTCAATCAGCCCCAGCATTTT.

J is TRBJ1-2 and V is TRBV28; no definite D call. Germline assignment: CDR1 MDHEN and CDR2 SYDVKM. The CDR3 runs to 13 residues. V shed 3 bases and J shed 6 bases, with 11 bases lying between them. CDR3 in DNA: TGTGCCAGCAGTTTGGACCTTTTGGATGGCTACACCTTC. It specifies CASSLDLLDGYTF.

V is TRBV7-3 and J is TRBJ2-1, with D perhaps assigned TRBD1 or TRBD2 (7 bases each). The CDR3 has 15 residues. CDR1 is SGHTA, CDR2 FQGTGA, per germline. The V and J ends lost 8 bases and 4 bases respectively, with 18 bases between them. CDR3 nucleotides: TGTGCCAGCCACACTCAGGGGGGGCCTTACAATGAGCAGTTCTTC. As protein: CASHTQGGPYNEQFF.

This chain's CDR3 is CASGQGKSPLHF. For the CDR3, the DNA is TGTGCCAGCGGGCAGGGGAAATCACCCCTCCACTTT. The gene calls are TRBV11-1 and TRBJ1-6; a weak D match, TRBD1 (6 bases). CDR1 is SGHAT, CDR2 FQDESV, per germline (reference sequence). Trimming took off 8 bases at V and 10 bases at J, with 12 bases between the two ends. The CDR3 runs to 12 residues.

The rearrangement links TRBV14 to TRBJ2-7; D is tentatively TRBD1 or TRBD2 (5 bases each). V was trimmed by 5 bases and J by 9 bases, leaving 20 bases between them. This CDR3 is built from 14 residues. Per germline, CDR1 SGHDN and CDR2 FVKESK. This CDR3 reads CASSSSAGASRQYF. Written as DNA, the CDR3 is TGTGCCAGCAGCTCCTCAGCCGGGGCTTCGCGGCAGTACTTC.

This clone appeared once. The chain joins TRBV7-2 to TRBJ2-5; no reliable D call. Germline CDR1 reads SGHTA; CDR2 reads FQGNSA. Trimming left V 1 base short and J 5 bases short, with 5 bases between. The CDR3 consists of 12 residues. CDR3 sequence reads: CASSLGSETQYF. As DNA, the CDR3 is TGTGCCAGCAGCTTAGGTTCGGAGACCCAGTACTTC.

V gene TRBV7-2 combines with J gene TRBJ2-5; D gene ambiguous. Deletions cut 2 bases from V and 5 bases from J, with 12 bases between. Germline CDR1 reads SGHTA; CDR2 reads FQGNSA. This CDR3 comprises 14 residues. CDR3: CASSLLAISETQYF. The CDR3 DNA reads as TGTGCCAGCAGCTTACTCGCCATTAGTGAGACCCAGTACTTC. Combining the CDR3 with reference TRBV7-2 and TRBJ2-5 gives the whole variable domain GAGVSQSPSNKVTEKGKDVELRCDPISGHTALYWYRQSLGQGLEFLIYFQGNSAPDKSGLPSDRFSAERTGGSVSTLTIQRTQQEDSAVYLCASSLLAISETQYFGPGTRLLVL.

CDR3 nucleotides: TGCAGCGGGGCAGGGGGGGTCACAGATACGCAGTATTTT. Amino acids: CSGAGGVTDTQYF. The V and J genes are TRBV29-1 and TRBJ2-3; D could derive from TRBD1 or TRBD2 (7 bases each). The germline V gene has CDR1 SQVTM and CDR2 ANQGSEA. Trimming removed 7 bases from V and 2 bases from J, with 13 bases in between. The CDR3 sequence is 13 residues long.

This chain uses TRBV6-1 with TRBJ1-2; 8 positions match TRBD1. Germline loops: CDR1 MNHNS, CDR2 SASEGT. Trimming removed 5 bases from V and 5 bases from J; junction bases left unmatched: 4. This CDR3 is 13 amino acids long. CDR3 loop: CASSPQGGYGYTF. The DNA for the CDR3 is TGTGCCAGCAGTCCACAGGGGGGGTATGGCTACACCTTC.

The CDR3 DNA reads as TGTGCCAGCAGCTTGGGAGGGGGCCAGCGAACTATCTATGGCTACACCTTC. Its protein is CASSLGGGQRTIYGYTF. This sequence joins TRBV5-5 and TRBJ1-2; 7 bases are shared with TRBD1. The germline V gene encodes CDR1 SGHKS and CDR2 YYEKEE (reference sequence). This CDR3 region has 17 residues. J gave up 4 bases and V 0 bases, and 12 bases lay outside the gene matches.

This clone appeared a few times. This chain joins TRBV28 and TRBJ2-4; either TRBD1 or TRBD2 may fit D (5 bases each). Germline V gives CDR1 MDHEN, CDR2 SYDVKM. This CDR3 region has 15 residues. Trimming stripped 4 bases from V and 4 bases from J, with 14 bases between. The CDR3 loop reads CASSSSGTHKNIQYF. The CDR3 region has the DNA TGTGCCAGCAGTTCTTCAGGGACGCATAAAAACATTCAGTACTTC.

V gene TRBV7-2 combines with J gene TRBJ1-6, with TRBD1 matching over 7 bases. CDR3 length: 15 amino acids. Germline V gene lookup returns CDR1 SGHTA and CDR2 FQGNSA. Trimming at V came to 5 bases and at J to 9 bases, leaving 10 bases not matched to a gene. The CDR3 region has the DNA TGTGCCAGCAGCCCCCCCCCGGGACAGCCTTCACCCCTCCACTTT. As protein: CASSPPPGQPSPLHF.